The rows below give T cell receptor beta chains drawn from one sample of a study of blood T cell repertoires in COVID-19. The table came from immunoSEQ multiplex PCR; TCRdb's copy has only in-frame clones and leaves some out. The table lists around 240,000 clones, around 90% of them singletons. Sequenced material: PBMCs or T cells enriched from blood (not recorded which). Source of these receptors: a middle-aged man who had been exposed to COVID-19. CDR3s include the opening cysteine and the closing phenylalanine or tryptophan. The D gene is left open where the match is weak. The size entry is marked missing in some rows and otherwise reads once, few, many or a size class.

J | V | size | D | DNA | CDR3
TRBJ2-1 | TRBV12-5 | . | . | TGTGCTAGTGGCGGACAGACCTACAATGAGCAGTTCTTC | CASGGQTYNEQFF
TRBJ1-5 | TRBV2 | . | TRBD1 | TGTGCCAGCAGCTCCAACAGGGGGCTTAGCAATCAGCCCCAGCATTTT | CASSSNRGLSNQPQHF
TRBJ1-6 | TRBV7-9 | . | . | TGTGCCAGCAGCCCTCGGGTTTATAATTCACCCCTCCACTTT | CASSPRVYNSPLHF
TRBJ2-1 | TRBV5-1 | . | . | TGCGCCAGCACCCAGGGGTCTCCCGGCCTCAATGAGCAGTTCTTC | CASTQGSPGLNEQFF
TRBJ2-1 | TRBV19 | . | TRBD2 | TGTGCCAGTAGTGGTGGACTAGCAGCGGGAATAGCGGAAGAGCAGTTCTTC | CASSGGLAAGIAEEQFF
TRBJ1-6 | TRBV5-1 | . | . | TGCGCCAGCAGCTTGGAAGGGGGTCCTAGCTCCTATAATTCACCCCTCCACTTT | CASSLEGGPSSYNSPLHF
TRBJ2-1 | TRBV27 | . | TRBD2 | TGTGCCAGTCTTTCTAGCGGGGGTTGGTCCTACAATGAGCAGTTCTTC | CASLSSGGWSYNEQFF
TRBJ1-2 | TRBV5-1 | . | TRBD1 | TGCGCCAGCAGCTCTATGGGACAGGGCGGCTATGGCTACACCTTC | CASSSMGQGGYGYTF
TRBJ1-6 | TRBV6-5 | . | . | TGTGCCAGCAGTTTAGGGGTTGATTCACCCCTCCACTTT | CASSLGVDSPLHF
TRBJ1-2 | TRBV28 | . | . | TGTGCCAGCAACAGTTTCGGGGGAGGTAACTATGGCTACACCTTC | CASNSFGGGNYGYTF
TRBJ1-5 | TRBV6-5 | . | . | TGTGCCAGCAGTTATGGAGGGAACGATCAGCCCCAGCATTTT | CASSYGGNDQPQHF
TRBJ2-1 | TRBV25-1 | . | . | TGTGCCAGCGCCAGACAGTTAACTTACAATGAGCAGTTCTTC | CASARQLTYNEQFF
TRBJ2-3 | TRBV5-1 | once | . | TGCGCCAGCAGCTTGGCCAGGGCCACAGATACGCAGTATTTT | CASSLARATDTQYF
TRBJ1-1 | TRBV19 | . | . | TGTGCCAGTAGCCCGGAGGGCCAGAAAAAAAACACTGAAGCTTTCTTT | CASSPEGQKKNTEAFF
TRBJ1-1 | TRBV29-1 | . | . | TGCAGCGCTCCCATCGCGGACTACACTGAAGCTTTCTTT | CSAPIADYTEAFF
TRBJ2-2 | TRBV27 | . | . | TGTGCCAGCAGTTTCCTAGCGCTAGAGAACACCGGGGAGCTGTTTTTT | CASSFLALENTGELFF
TRBJ2-7 | TRBV5-5 | . | TRBD1 | TGTGCCAGCAGCTCCCGACAGGGCTCCTACGAGCAGTACTTC | CASSSRQGSYEQYF
TRBJ2-1 | TRBV5-1 | . | TRBD2 | TGCGCCAGCAGCTCTCGCGGGACTAGCGTGTACAATGAGCAGTTCTTC | CASSSRGTSVYNEQFF
TRBJ1-2 | TRBV5-5 | . | . | TGTGCCAGCAGCCCGTCTAACTATGGCTACACCTTC | CASSPSNYGYTF
TRBJ1-1 | TRBV11-3 | . | . | TGTGCCAGCAGCTTAGGGGGCTTCACTGAAGCTTTCTTT | CASSLGGFTEAFF
TRBJ2-1 | TRBV10-1 | . | TRBD1 | TGCGCCAGCAGCGGACAGGTATACAATGAGCAGTTCTTC | CASSGQVYNEQFF
TRBJ2-1 | TRBV6-5 | . | . | TGTGCCAGCAGGACTGACAGTTACAATGAGCAGTTCTTC | CASRTDSYNEQFF
TRBJ2-3 | TRBV5-1 | . | . | TGCGCCAGCAGCGGGGGACACAGGGTAGATACGCAGTATTTT | CASSGGHRVDTQYF
TRBJ1-2 | TRBV19 | . | . | TGTGCCAGTACCCCGGACAAGTATGGCTACACCTTC | CASTPDKYGYTF
TRBJ2-3 | TRBV7-3 | . | . | TGTGCCAGCAGCTTATCCGGGAGCACAGATACGCAGTATTTT | CASSLSGSTDTQYF
TRBJ1-2 | TRBV20-1 | once | . | TGCAGTGCTAGTGGACAGAATAACTATGGCTACACCTTC | CSASGQNNYGYTF